The clone carrying this T cell receptor beta chain was seen a few times. This sample stems from a study of blood T cell repertoires in COVID-19. Background on the study: The United States, Italy and Spain were the sources of the acute and convalescent COVID-19 samples.

In germline, CDR1 is MDHEN, CDR2 SYDVKM. Losses at the gene ends were 6 bases for V and 4 bases for J; bases not matched to a gene: 8. The CDR3 has 14 residues. Authors' analysis steps: Reference gene primer amplification yielded estimated nucleated cell counts. Clones were sequenced by immunoSEQ multiplex PCR, and TCRdb holds only the in-frame ones, with some missing. V and J calls and clone size are those listed in that table; D and trimming were worked out from the DNA. The repertoire consists of roughly 100,000 clones, with almost 80% occurring once and the leading ten covering about 9%. The sample taken for sequencing was peripheral blood. This receptor was taken from a man between 60 and 75 years old with active or convalescent COVID-19. The V and J genes are TRBV28 and TRBJ2-7, with 8 positions matching TRBD2. The CDR3 DNA reads as TGTGCCAGCAGGGCCGGGAGGGCGTCGTACGAGCAGTACTTC. Its protein product is CASRAGRASYEQYF. Full variable domain (remainder filled in from reference TRBV28 and TRBJ2-7): DVKVTQSSRYLVKRTGEKVFLECVQDMDHENMFWYRQDPGLGLRLIYFSYDVKMKEKGDIPEGYSVSREKKERFSLILESASTNQTSMYLCASRAGRASYEQYFGPGTRLTVT.